This T cell receptor beta chain derives from a study of vaccination and CD4 T cells after COVID-19. By its share, this clonotype is medium-sized (0.01 to 0.1%). The antigen is not known. The length of the CDR3 is 17 residues. CDR1 LNHDA and CDR2 SQIVND come from the germline V gene (reference sequence). The V end lost 4 bases, the J end lost 10 bases, and 23 bases lay between the germline ends. Sample treatment: approximately nine-day PBMC culture with coronavirus spike peptide pools or control peptides (ViraFEST assay). Oncomine TCR Beta short-read sequencing was applied to DNA from cultured CD4+ T cells. One entry per CDR3 protein, called by TCRdb with MiXCR from the PCR reads. The sample holds more than 6,500 distinct CDR3 sequences, approximately 74% seen once.

The sequencing sample was made of CD4+ T cells from blood, cultured in vitro. This sequence was found in a human donor who had recovered from COVID-19. The chain carries TRBV19 and TRBJ1-6; tentative D call: TRBD1 (5 bases). The CDR3 sequence is CASSNARLQGRGSPLHF. The CDR3 DNA follows: TGTGCCAGTAGTAATGCCCGACTTCAGGGCCGCGGGTCACCCCTCCACTTT.